This is a list of T cell receptor beta chains from one sample in a study of blood T cell repertoires in COVID-19. Using immunoSEQ multiplex PCR, the repertoire was profiled, and TCRdb retains in-frame clones only, with some absent. The table lists 430,000 or so clones, over 85% of them singletons, with about 0.91% in the top ten. The specimen was peripheral blood. Source of these receptors: a man aged 18 to 30 with COVID-19, enrolled during active disease. Each CDR3 is given with its conserved first and last residue. D genes are given only for firm matches. Clone size is not always given. Where it is, it says once, few, many or a class for expanded clones.

D gene: -
clone size: -
V gene: TRBV30
J gene: TRBJ1-1
CDR3 DNA: TGTGCCTGGACGAGCCTTGGGCAGGCCCCCGAAGCTTTCTTT
CDR3 protein: CAWTSLGQAPEAFF

D gene: TRBD1
clone size: -
V gene: TRBV6-5
J gene: TRBJ1-2
CDR3 DNA: TGTGCCAGCAGTTATGGGACAGGGGCTGGCTACACCTTC
CDR3 protein: CASSYGTGAGYTF

D gene: TRBD1
clone size: -
V gene: TRBV14
J gene: TRBJ1-6
CDR3 DNA: TGTGCCAGCAGCCAAGTGGGACAGGGGTATTTTTATTCACCCCTCCACTTT
CDR3 protein: CASSQVGQGYFYSPLHF

D gene: -
clone size: -
V gene: TRBV6-5
J gene: TRBJ2-2
CDR3 DNA: TGTGCCAGCAGGCCCCGACTAGGCAGCACCGGGGAGCTGTTTTTT
CDR3 protein: CASRPRLGSTGELFF

D gene: -
clone size: once
V gene: TRBV15
J gene: TRBJ2-1
CDR3 DNA: TGTGCCACCAGCAGAGTTTATACCGGGGAGCAGTTCTTC
CDR3 protein: CATSRVYTGEQFF

D gene: -
clone size: -
V gene: TRBV1
J gene: TRBJ2-2
CDR3 DNA: TGCACCAGCAGCCAAGAACTGAGGCTAGCGGGAGGAACCGGGGAGCTGTTTTTT
CDR3 protein: CTSSQELRLAGGTGELFF

D gene: TRBD2
clone size: -
V gene: TRBV5-1
J gene: TRBJ2-3
CDR3 DNA: TGCGCCAGCAGACCATCCCTAGCGGGAGAGGCAGATACGCAGTATTTT
CDR3 protein: CASRPSLAGEADTQYF

D gene: TRBD2
clone size: -
V gene: TRBV9
J gene: TRBJ2-1
CDR3 DNA: TGTGCCAGCAGCGTATTAGCGGGAACGGTGGACAATGAGCAGTTCTTC
CDR3 protein: CASSVLAGTVDNEQFF

D gene: -
clone size: -
V gene: TRBV5-6
J gene: TRBJ1-2
CDR3 DNA: TGTGCCAGCAGCTTTGTGAGTGGCTACACCTTC
CDR3 protein: CASSFVSGYTF

D gene: -
clone size: -
V gene: TRBV7-9
J gene: TRBJ2-7
CDR3 DNA: TGTGCCAGCAGCCTAGTGGGTCGGGACTTCTCCTTC
CDR3 protein: CASSLVGRDFSF

D gene: -
clone size: -
V gene: TRBV13
J gene: TRBJ2-3
CDR3 DNA: TGTGCCAGCAGCCAAGCCGCGGGTCGCACAGATACGCAGTATTTT
CDR3 protein: CASSQAAGRTDTQYF

D gene: -
clone size: -
V gene: TRBV15
J gene: TRBJ2-2
CDR3 DNA: TGTGCCACCGCAGGGGTCGCCACCGGGGAGCTGTTTTTT
CDR3 protein: CATAGVATGELFF

D gene: -
clone size: -
V gene: TRBV29-1
J gene: TRBJ2-1
CDR3 DNA: TGCAGCGTTGTAGAATCTCACAATGAGCAGTTCTTC
CDR3 protein: CSVVESHNEQFF

D gene: TRBD2
clone size: -
V gene: TRBV2
J gene: TRBJ2-5
CDR3 DNA: TGTGCCAGCAACCTCCGGGGGGTCCAAGAGACCCAGTACTTC
CDR3 protein: CASNLRGVQETQYF

D gene: -
clone size: -
V gene: TRBV11-3
J gene: TRBJ2-3
CDR3 DNA: TGTGCCAGCAGCTTAGGGGTCCAGCCCGGGGCAGATACGCAGTATTTT
CDR3 protein: CASSLGVQPGADTQYF

D gene: TRBD1
clone size: -
V gene: TRBV5-1
J gene: TRBJ2-2
CDR3 DNA: TGCGCCAGCAGCTATTCAGGGCAGGGGGCTATCGGGGAGCTGTTTTTT
CDR3 protein: CASSYSGQGAIGELFF

D gene: -
clone size: -
V gene: TRBV11-2
J gene: TRBJ2-3
CDR3 DNA: TGTGCCAGCAGCTTCCCAGGGCGAACAGATACGCAGTATTTT
CDR3 protein: CASSFPGRTDTQYF

D gene: TRBD1
clone size: -
V gene: TRBV5-4
J gene: TRBJ1-4
CDR3 DNA: TGTGCCAGCAGCTTCGCCGGGACAGAGAATGAAAAACTGTTTTTT
CDR3 protein: CASSFAGTENEKLFF

D gene: -
clone size: -
V gene: TRBV20-1
J gene: TRBJ2-2
CDR3 DNA: TGCAGTGCTAGTGGGAAGGGGATATCCGGGGAGCTGTTTTTT
CDR3 protein: CSASGKGISGELFF

D gene: -
clone size: once
V gene: TRBV19
J gene: TRBJ2-1
CDR3 DNA: TGTGCCAGTAGTCCGGAGGGATCCTACAATGAGCAGTTCTTC
CDR3 protein: CASSPEGSYNEQFF

D gene: -
clone size: -
V gene: TRBV20-1
J gene: TRBJ2-5
CDR3 DNA: TGCAGTGCTAGTCCAGGGGGGTCGGAGGAGACCCAGTACTTC
CDR3 protein: CSASPGGSEETQYF

D gene: -
clone size: -
V gene: TRBV30
J gene: TRBJ2-5
CDR3 DNA: TGTGCCTGGAGCCCCATGAGACTCCTTAAAGAGACCCAGTACTTC
CDR3 protein: CAWSPMRLLKETQYF

D gene: TRBD1
clone size: -
V gene: TRBV7-3
J gene: TRBJ2-5
CDR3 DNA: TGTGCCAGCAGCTCAACAGGGGGCGCGGAGACCCAGTACTTC
CDR3 protein: CASSSTGGAETQYF

D gene: TRBD1
clone size: -
V gene: TRBV24-1
J gene: TRBJ1-2
CDR3 DNA: TGTGCCACCTTAGGACAGGGGGCGAGTGGCTACACCTTC
CDR3 protein: CATLGQGASGYTF

D gene: TRBD2
clone size: -
V gene: TRBV6-5
J gene: TRBJ2-7
CDR3 DNA: TGTGCCAGCAGTTCATTTGCGGGAGATTCCGAGCAGTACTTC
CDR3 protein: CASSSFAGDSEQYF

D gene: -
clone size: -
V gene: TRBV19
J gene: TRBJ1-5
CDR3 DNA: TGTGCCACCCGGAGGAATGGCAATCAGCCCCAGCATTTT
CDR3 protein: CATRRNGNQPQHF

D gene: -
clone size: -
V gene: TRBV13
J gene: TRBJ1-1
CDR3 DNA: TGTGCCAGCAGCCCCCGGACAGTTGGCACTGAAGCTTTCTTT
CDR3 protein: CASSPRTVGTEAFF

D gene: -
clone size: -
V gene: TRBV7-9
J gene: TRBJ2-7
CDR3 DNA: TGTGCCAGCAGCTTAGGGTCAGGCATCCACGAGCAGTACTTC
CDR3 protein: CASSLGSGIHEQYF

D gene: -
clone size: -
V gene: TRBV7-9
J gene: TRBJ2-3
CDR3 DNA: TGTGCCAGCAGGCCTTGTCTGGAGAGGGCGCAGTATTTT
CDR3 protein: CASRPCLERAQYF

D gene: TRBD1
clone size: once
V gene: TRBV19
J gene: TRBJ1-6
CDR3 DNA: TGTGCCAGTAGAACTACGGGACAGACCATATATAATTCACCCCTCCACTTT
CDR3 protein: CASRTTGQTIYNSPLHF

D gene: -
clone size: -
V gene: TRBV4-2
J gene: TRBJ2-1
CDR3 DNA: TGTGCCAGCAGCCAAGATGTCGCGGGAAGCTCCTACAATGAGCAGTTCTTC
CDR3 protein: CASSQDVAGSSYNEQFF

D gene: -
clone size: -
V gene: TRBV5-1
J gene: TRBJ2-5
CDR3 DNA: TGCGCCAGCAGCTTGCAAGGGACTGAACAAGAGACCCAGTACTTC
CDR3 protein: CASSLQGTEQETQYF

D gene: TRBD1
clone size: -
V gene: TRBV28
J gene: TRBJ2-1
CDR3 DNA: TGTGCCAGCAGTCCCGGGACAGCCTACAATGAGCAGTTCTTC
CDR3 protein: CASSPGTAYNEQFF

D gene: -
clone size: -
V gene: TRBV4-1
J gene: TRBJ2-7
CDR3 DNA: TGCGCCAGCAGCCAAGTAGGGGACTACGAGCAGTACTTC
CDR3 protein: CASSQVGDYEQYF

D gene: -
clone size: -
V gene: TRBV13
J gene: TRBJ2-1
CDR3 DNA: TGTGCCAGCAGCTCCGGCGCGGGGCTCTACAATGAGCAGTTCTTC
CDR3 protein: CASSSGAGLYNEQFF

D gene: TRBD2
clone size: -
V gene: TRBV27
J gene: TRBJ2-1
CDR3 DNA: TGTGCCAGCAGTACAACTAGCGGGAGGACATATGAGCAGTTCTTC
CDR3 protein: CASSTTSGRTYEQFF

D gene: TRBD2
clone size: -
V gene: TRBV10-3
J gene: TRBJ2-1
CDR3 DNA: TGTGCCACCCTAGCGGGAGGGCCGAACAATGAGCAGTTCTTC
CDR3 protein: CATLAGGPNNEQFF

D gene: TRBD2
clone size: -
V gene: TRBV11-3
J gene: TRBJ2-3
CDR3 DNA: TGTGCCAGCAGCCATCAGGGGACGGGAGGGCCGACAGATACGCAGTATTTT
CDR3 protein: CASSHQGTGGPTDTQYF

D gene: -
clone size: once
V gene: TRBV9
J gene: TRBJ2-6
CDR3 DNA: TGTGCCAGCAGCGCGCCTCAGGGGGGCTCTGGGGCCAACGTCCTGACTTTC
CDR3 protein: CASSAPQGGSGANVLTF

D gene: -
clone size: -
V gene: TRBV4-1
J gene: TRBJ1-6
CDR3 DNA: TGCGCCAGCAGCCAAGGATCATTCGGTTATAATTCACCCCTCCACTTT
CDR3 protein: CASSQGSFGYNSPLHF

D gene: -
clone size: -
V gene: TRBV7-9
J gene: TRBJ1-2
CDR3 DNA: TGTGCCAGCAGCTTTTGGCCCTTCCCTCCAATCGATGGCTACACCTTC
CDR3 protein: CASSFWPFPPIDGYTF

D gene: -
clone size: -
V gene: TRBV7-9
J gene: TRBJ1-1
CDR3 DNA: TGTGCCAGCAGCTTACCGGCGGGAGACGGGAGGACTGAAGCTTTCTTT
CDR3 protein: CASSLPAGDGRTEAFF

D gene: TRBD1
clone size: -
V gene: TRBV4-1
J gene: TRBJ1-2
CDR3 DNA: TGCGCCAGCAGCCCTTTAGACAGGGGTTATGGCTACACCTTC
CDR3 protein: CASSPLDRGYGYTF

D gene: -
clone size: -
V gene: TRBV11-2
J gene: TRBJ2-1
CDR3 DNA: TGTGCCAGCAGCTTATCAGACAGGGAGCAGTTCTTC
CDR3 protein: CASSLSDREQFF

D gene: TRBD2
clone size: many
V gene: TRBV4-2
J gene: TRBJ2-7
CDR3 DNA: TGTGCCAGCAGCCAATTAAGGACTAGCGGAAACTACGAGCAGTACTTC
CDR3 protein: CASSQLRTSGNYEQYF

D gene: -
clone size: -
V gene: TRBV2
J gene: TRBJ1-6
CDR3 DNA: TGTGCCAGTCGCCCGGGAGGCTATAATTCACCCCTCCACTTT
CDR3 protein: CASRPGGYNSPLHF

D gene: -
clone size: -
V gene: TRBV7-7
J gene: TRBJ2-5
CDR3 DNA: TGTGCTAGCAGCTTAGGAGGGGGGGTTGAGACCCAGTACTTC
CDR3 protein: CASSLGGGVETQYF

D gene: TRBD1
clone size: once
V gene: TRBV12-3/TRBV12-4
J gene: TRBJ1-2
CDR3 DNA: TGTGCCAGCAGTCCCGCCCCAGGGGGAGGCTACACCTTC
CDR3 protein: CASSPAPGGGYTF

D gene: -
clone size: -
V gene: TRBV6-1
J gene: TRBJ1-5
CDR3 DNA: TGTGCCAGCAGTGAAGTTACGGTAAATCAGCCCCAGCATTTT
CDR3 protein: CASSEVTVNQPQHF